These T cell receptor beta chains were read from a single sample in a study of T cell changes during pregnancy in multiple sclerosis. Profiled with immunoSEQ multiplex PCR; TCRdb holds only in-frame clones, not every one. This sample has about 99,000 clones, with roughly 92% found just once. Sample: peripheral blood, taken after pregnancy. The receptors come from a female donor with multiple sclerosis, enrolled in a pregnancy study. Each CDR3 is given with its conserved first and last residue. Each record gives: V gene, D gene, clone size, J gene, CDR3 DNA, CDR3 protein. A D gene is named only where the DNA matches it firmly. The size entry is marked missing in some rows and otherwise reads once, few, many or a size class.

v_gene: TRBV5-1
d_gene: TRBD2
abundance: -
j_gene: TRBJ2-1
CDR3nt: TGCGCCAGCAGCGCCGGGGGGGGAGGCTCCTACAATGAGCAGTTCTTC
CDR3aa: CASSAGGGGSYNEQFF

v_gene: TRBV6-1
d_gene: TRBD1
abundance: -
j_gene: TRBJ2-7
CDR3nt: TGTGCCAGCAGTGGGTGGGGGACAGTCAACTCCTACGAGCAGTACTTC
CDR3aa: CASSGWGTVNSYEQYF

v_gene: TRBV5-4
d_gene: TRBD2
abundance: -
j_gene: TRBJ2-4
CDR3nt: TGTGCCAGCAGCTTTAGACCGAGCGGGAGCCAAAACATTCAGTACTTC
CDR3aa: CASSFRPSGSQNIQYF

v_gene: TRBV5-1
d_gene: TRBD2
abundance: -
j_gene: TRBJ2-1
CDR3nt: TGCGCCAGCAGCTTAATGGTCGCGGGGGCCTACAATGAGCAGTTCTTC
CDR3aa: CASSLMVAGAYNEQFF

v_gene: TRBV9
d_gene: -
abundance: -
j_gene: TRBJ2-1
CDR3nt: TGTGCCAGCAGCGTAGTACATGGGGCCCGGCGGAATGAGCAGTTCTTC
CDR3aa: CASSVVHGARRNEQFF

v_gene: TRBV5-1
d_gene: TRBD2
abundance: -
j_gene: TRBJ2-3
CDR3nt: TGCGCCAGCAGCCCCTTTGCGGGGGACGACAACCCAGATACGCAGTATTTT
CDR3aa: CASSPFAGDDNPDTQYF

v_gene: TRBV4-3
d_gene: -
abundance: -
j_gene: TRBJ2-7
CDR3nt: TGCGCCAGCAGCCAAGACCCCCAGACACTGAGCTCCTACGAGCAGTACTTC
CDR3aa: CASSQDPQTLSSYEQYF

v_gene: TRBV2
d_gene: TRBD1
abundance: -
j_gene: TRBJ2-7
CDR3nt: TGTGCCAGCAGTTTCTCCCGGACAGGGGACTACGAGCAGTACTTC
CDR3aa: CASSFSRTGDYEQYF

v_gene: TRBV14
d_gene: TRBD2
abundance: -
j_gene: TRBJ2-1
CDR3nt: TGTGCCAGCAGCCAAGTTCGGGCTAGCGGGAGGAATGAGCAGTTCTTC
CDR3aa: CASSQVRASGRNEQFF

v_gene: TRBV4-1
d_gene: TRBD2
abundance: -
j_gene: TRBJ2-1
CDR3nt: TGCGCCAGCAGCCAAGATCGGGGGGATGAGCAGTTCTTC
CDR3aa: CASSQDRGDEQFF

v_gene: TRBV10-2
d_gene: -
abundance: -
j_gene: TRBJ2-7
CDR3nt: TGCGCCAGCAGGGATTGGGAGGACTCCTACGAGCAGTACTTC
CDR3aa: CASRDWEDSYEQYF

v_gene: TRBV25-1
d_gene: -
abundance: -
j_gene: TRBJ2-1
CDR3nt: TGTGCCAGCAGTGAAGAGGGTATCTACAATGAGCAGTTCTTC
CDR3aa: CASSEEGIYNEQFF

v_gene: TRBV5-1
d_gene: -
abundance: -
j_gene: TRBJ2-1
CDR3nt: TGCGCCAGCAGCTTATGGGGCCCAGGGGACAATGAGCAGTTCTTC
CDR3aa: CASSLWGPGDNEQFF

v_gene: TRBV5-5
d_gene: TRBD1
abundance: -
j_gene: TRBJ2-1
CDR3nt: TGTGCCAGCAGGAAGGGACAGGGAGATTACAATGAGCAGTTCTTC
CDR3aa: CASRKGQGDYNEQFF

v_gene: TRBV7-8
d_gene: TRBD1
abundance: -
j_gene: TRBJ1-5
CDR3nt: TGTGCCAGCAGCTTCTCGCTTAACAGGGGGTTCGGTCAGCCCCAGCATTTT
CDR3aa: CASSFSLNRGFGQPQHF

v_gene: TRBV11-2
d_gene: TRBD1
abundance: -
j_gene: TRBJ1-2
CDR3nt: TGTGCCAGCAGCCGGGACAGGGCCTATGGCTACACCTTC
CDR3aa: CASSRDRAYGYTF

v_gene: TRBV4-2
d_gene: TRBD1
abundance: few
j_gene: TRBJ1-2
CDR3nt: TGTGCCAGCAGCCAAACCGGGGACAGCGCCTATGGCTACACCTTC
CDR3aa: CASSQTGDSAYGYTF

v_gene: TRBV5-6
d_gene: TRBD1
abundance: -
j_gene: TRBJ2-5
CDR3nt: TGTGCCAGTCAGAGCCACGGGACAGGGTTGATGGAGACCCAGTACTTC
CDR3aa: CASQSHGTGLMETQYF

v_gene: TRBV15
d_gene: -
abundance: -
j_gene: TRBJ1-1
CDR3nt: TGTGCCACCAGCAAGATGACACGGCTCAACACTGAAGCTTTCTTT
CDR3aa: CATSKMTRLNTEAFF

v_gene: TRBV7-6
d_gene: TRBD2
abundance: few
j_gene: TRBJ2-5
CDR3nt: TGTGCCAGCAGCTTGGGCGGGAGATCAGAGACCCAGTACTTC
CDR3aa: CASSLGGRSETQYF

v_gene: TRBV6-1
d_gene: -
abundance: -
j_gene: TRBJ1-1
CDR3nt: TGTGCCAGCAGAACGACAGAGCACACTGAAGCTTTCTTT
CDR3aa: CASRTTEHTEAFF

v_gene: TRBV5-6
d_gene: -
abundance: -
j_gene: TRBJ2-7
CDR3nt: TGTGCCAGCAGCTTGCGGGCAGGCCTGGGGGGTGAGCAGTACTTC
CDR3aa: CASSLRAGLGGEQYF

v_gene: TRBV7-6
d_gene: -
abundance: -
j_gene: TRBJ2-7
CDR3nt: TGTGCCAGCAGCCGAAGGATGGGGCAGGGGAGACACGAGCAGTACTTC
CDR3aa: CASSRRMGQGRHEQYF

v_gene: TRBV7-9
d_gene: TRBD1
abundance: -
j_gene: TRBJ2-3
CDR3nt: TGTGCCAGCAGCACAGCGAGACAGGGGGCAGATACGCAGTATTTT
CDR3aa: CASSTARQGADTQYF

v_gene: TRBV15
d_gene: TRBD1
abundance: -
j_gene: TRBJ1-2
CDR3nt: TGTGCCACCAGCAGTCACAGGGGCTCAAACTATGGCTACACCTTC
CDR3aa: CATSSHRGSNYGYTF

v_gene: TRBV5-3
d_gene: -
abundance: -
j_gene: TRBJ1-1
CDR3nt: TGTGCCAGAAGCTTGAGAGGCGGAGAGACCCGGAGCACTGAAGCTTTCTTT
CDR3aa: CARSLRGGETRSTEAFF

v_gene: TRBV5-4
d_gene: -
abundance: -
j_gene: TRBJ2-7
CDR3nt: TGTGCCAGCAAGAGTGGGGCCAGCTCCTACGAGCAGTACTTC
CDR3aa: CASKSGASSYEQYF

v_gene: TRBV6-5
d_gene: -
abundance: once
j_gene: TRBJ1-1
CDR3nt: TGTGCCAGCAGTCCCCCCCCAGGGTTGGCTGAAGCTTTCTTT
CDR3aa: CASSPPPGLAEAFF

v_gene: TRBV18
d_gene: TRBD1
abundance: -
j_gene: TRBJ1-2
CDR3nt: TGTGCCAGCTCATCACAGGGGGCTAGCTACACCTTC
CDR3aa: CASSSQGASYTF

v_gene: TRBV15
d_gene: -
abundance: -
j_gene: TRBJ1-3
CDR3nt: TGTGCCACCAGCCAGACAGGCTACTCTGGAAACACCATATATTTT
CDR3aa: CATSQTGYSGNTIYF

v_gene: TRBV19
d_gene: -
abundance: -
j_gene: TRBJ1-1
CDR3nt: TGTGCCAGTAGCCCTTCAAACAGGGTGTGGACTGAAGCTTTCTTT
CDR3aa: CASSPSNRVWTEAFF

v_gene: TRBV2
d_gene: TRBD2
abundance: -
j_gene: TRBJ2-3
CDR3nt: TGTGCCAGCAGTGAAGAGCGGGGTGGCACAGATACGCAGTATTTT
CDR3aa: CASSEERGGTDTQYF

v_gene: TRBV18
d_gene: -
abundance: -
j_gene: TRBJ1-1
CDR3nt: TGTGCCAGCTCACCGGGACTAAGGACTGAAGCTTTCTTT
CDR3aa: CASSPGLRTEAFF

v_gene: TRBV2
d_gene: TRBD1
abundance: -
j_gene: TRBJ2-4
CDR3nt: TGTGCCAGCAGTGGTGGGACAGGGGATAGAAGGGAAGCCAAAAACATTCAGTACTTC
CDR3aa: CASSGGTGDRREAKNIQYF

v_gene: TRBV11-2
d_gene: TRBD2
abundance: -
j_gene: TRBJ2-7
CDR3nt: TGTGCCAGCAGCTTGGGAGGGAGGGACCCCTACGAGCAGTACTTC
CDR3aa: CASSLGGRDPYEQYF

v_gene: TRBV7-9
d_gene: -
abundance: -
j_gene: TRBJ2-7
CDR3nt: TGTGCCAGCAGCTTAGCGGTCGGCGAGCAGTACTTC
CDR3aa: CASSLAVGEQYF

v_gene: TRBV30
d_gene: -
abundance: -
j_gene: TRBJ2-3
CDR3nt: TGTGCCTGGAGTGACGGGGAAAATACGCAGTATTTT
CDR3aa: CAWSDGENTQYF

v_gene: TRBV25-1
d_gene: -
abundance: -
j_gene: TRBJ1-1
CDR3nt: TGTGCCAGCGCACGGAGGAACACTGAAGCTTTCTTT
CDR3aa: CASARRNTEAFF

v_gene: TRBV9
d_gene: TRBD1
abundance: -
j_gene: TRBJ1-4
CDR3nt: TGTGCCAGCAGCGTGGACAGGGGGCGAAATGAAAAACTGTTTTTT
CDR3aa: CASSVDRGRNEKLFF

v_gene: TRBV29-1
d_gene: TRBD1
abundance: -
j_gene: TRBJ2-5
CDR3nt: TGCAGCGTTGAGCGGGACAGGGGGCGCGGAGAGACCCAGTACTTC
CDR3aa: CSVERDRGRGETQYF

v_gene: TRBV2
d_gene: TRBD1
abundance: -
j_gene: TRBJ1-3
CDR3nt: TGTGCCAGCAGCAAAGCCGCAGGGGGAATTGGGTCGAACTCTGGAAACACCATATATTTT
CDR3aa: CASSKAAGGIGSNSGNTIYF

v_gene: TRBV27
d_gene: TRBD2
abundance: -
j_gene: TRBJ2-7
CDR3nt: TGTGCCAGCAGCGGGGGGGGAAGTTACTACGAGCAGTACTTC
CDR3aa: CASSGGGSYYEQYF

v_gene: TRBV27
d_gene: -
abundance: -
j_gene: TRBJ1-2
CDR3nt: TGTGCCAGCAGCACTCAGGGCTATGGCTACACCTTC
CDR3aa: CASSTQGYGYTF

v_gene: TRBV2
d_gene: -
abundance: once
j_gene: TRBJ2-7
CDR3nt: TGTGCCAGCAGTGAGGGCAGTAGTTACGCTACCTACGAGCAGTACTTC
CDR3aa: CASSEGSSYATYEQYF

v_gene: TRBV11-3
d_gene: TRBD2
abundance: -
j_gene: TRBJ2-1
CDR3nt: TGTGCCAGCAGCGACGGGGGGGGCTACAATGAGCAGTTCTTC
CDR3aa: CASSDGGGYNEQFF

v_gene: TRBV2
d_gene: -
abundance: -
j_gene: TRBJ1-5
CDR3nt: TGTGCCAGCACCCGGAGGGAAGCGAATCAGCCCCAGCATTTT
CDR3aa: CASTRREANQPQHF